One sample yielded the 20 T cell receptor beta chains listed below, sequenced in a study of human thymus T cells. Measured with immunoSEQ multiplex PCR; TCRdb has only the in-frame clones, and not every one. Altogether 55,000 to 85,000 clones are present, 90% to 95% being singletons, with the ten largest covering about 0.032%. The thymus tissue came from resections taken during corrective heart surgery. The material sequenced was thymus tissue. These receptor sequences come from a girl less than two years old with a congenital heart defect but otherwise immunologically healthy.

The V gene is TRBV9, the J gene TRBJ2-2; D is possibly TRBD1 (6 bases). Germline CDR1 and CDR2: SGDLS and YYNGEE. The V and J ends lost 2 bases and 2 bases respectively, with 7 bases between them. The length of the CDR3 is 14 residues. The chain's CDR3 is CASSVGQNTGELFF. The DNA for the CDR3 is TGTGCCAGCAGCGTGGGACAAAACACCGGGGAGCTGTTTTTT.

The chain employs TRBV7-3 and TRBJ2-2; D ambiguous. V was trimmed by 3 bases and J by 5 bases, leaving 13 bases between them. The CDR3 runs 15 residues. The V gene's germline CDR1 is SGHTA and CDR2 FQGTGA. This CDR3 is CASSFSVAGTGELFF. CDR3 nucleotides: TGTGCCAGCAGCTTTTCAGTTGCTGGGACCGGGGAGCTGTTTTTT.

The chain couples TRBV6-5 to TRBJ2-4; D ambiguous. This CDR3 comprises 13 residues. Germline values: CDR1 MNHEY, CDR2 SVGAGI. Between the trimmed V and J ends, which lost 5 bases and 1 base, there was a span of 6 bases. The DNA for the CDR3 is TGTGCCAGCAGTCTAGGGGCCAAAAACATTCAGTACTTC. Amino acid sequence: CASSLGAKNIQYF.

This clone appeared a few times. CDR3 DNA: TGTGCCAGCAGCTTAGACGGGGCGCTACTGAATGAGCAGTTCTTC. Translation gives CASSLDGALLNEQFF. V gene TRBV7-9 combines with J gene TRBJ2-1; D possibly matches TRBD1 or TRBD2 (5 bases each). CDR3 length equals 15 residues. With 1 base removed from V and 7 bases from J, the gap between germline ends came to 14 bases. Germline values: CDR1 SEHNR, CDR2 FQNEAQ (reference sequence).

The rearrangement links TRBV5-1 to TRBJ2-5; D may be TRBD1 (5 bases). Germline CDR1 and CDR2: SGHRS and YFSETQ. Trimming took 0 bases from V and 4 from J, leaving 10 bases between them. CDR3 length: 14 amino acids. The CDR3 DNA reads TGCGCCAGCAGCTTGGCCTCAGGGCCAGAGACCCAGTACTTC. It is translated as CASSLASGPETQYF.

The gene calls are TRBV4-3 and TRBJ2-5; TRBD1 matches 8 bases. The CDR3 runs to 15 residues. V shed 2 bases and J 5 bases; nucleotides not matched to a gene: 7. Looked up from germline, CDR1 is LGHNA and CDR2 is YSLEER. Here the CDR3 reads CASSQKPGTGETQYF. CDR3 nucleotides: TGCGCCAGCAGCCAAAAACCCGGGACAGGTGAGACCCAGTACTTC.

The chain joins TRBV15 to TRBJ2-2; TRBD1 is a possible D gene (5 bases). Trimming shortened V by 1 base and J by 7 bases, and 10 bases separated the two germline ends. The germline gives CDR1 LNHNV, CDR2 YYDKDF (reference sequence). This CDR3 has 14 amino acids. The CDR3 sequence is CATSRAQGDGELFF. CDR3 in DNA: TGTGCCACCAGCAGAGCCCAGGGCGACGGGGAGCTGTTTTTT.

The rearrangement uses TRBV29-1 and TRBJ2-7; D could derive from TRBD1 or TRBD2 (5 bases each). The CDR3 extends over 12 amino acids. CDR1 is SQVTM and CDR2 is ANQGSEA in the germline V gene. V gave up 5 bases and J gave up 3 bases, with 11 bases separating them. The chain's CDR3 is CSVRDGHYEQYF. The CDR3 nucleotides read TGCAGCGTTCGGGACGGCCACTACGAGCAGTACTTC.

The rearrangement uses TRBV28 and TRBJ2-7; 7 bases are a match to TRBD1. Per germline, CDR1 MDHEN and CDR2 SYDVKM. Trimming removed 8 bases from V and 3 bases from J; junction bases left unmatched: 10. This CDR3 spans 14 amino acids. This chain's CDR3 is CASLGQSKSYEQYF. The CDR3 nucleotides read TGTGCCAGCCTGGGACAGAGCAAAAGCTACGAGCAGTACTTC.

The chain uses TRBV14 and TRBJ2-5; 8 bases line up with TRBD2. The CDR3 extends over 15 amino acids. J lost 4 bases, V lost 1 base, and 5 bases had no gene match. CDR1 and CDR2 from the germline V gene are SGHDN and FVKESK. CDR3 DNA sequence: TGTGCCAGCAGCCAAGTTTTGGCGGGGGGAGAGACCCAGTACTTC. As protein: CASSQVLAGGETQYF.

The V and J genes are TRBV11-2 and TRBJ2-7; 9 nucleotides match TRBD1. The germline V gene encodes CDR1 SGHAT and CDR2 FQNNGV. This CDR3 is built from 15 residues. J lost 3 bases, V lost 0 bases, and 3 bases had no gene match. Here the CDR3 reads CASSLDEDRGYEQYF. In DNA, the CDR3 is TGTGCCAGCAGCTTAGATGAGGACAGGGGCTACGAGCAGTACTTC.

This chain joins TRBV6-5 and TRBJ2-7; 10 bases match TRBD2. J was trimmed by 4 bases and V by 7 bases; bases with no gene match: 7. Germline V gives CDR1 MNHEY, CDR2 SVGAGI. CDR3 length: 14 amino acids. The CDR3 DNA reads as TGTGCCAGCATGATAGCGGGAGGCCATTACGAGCAGTACTTC. Its protein is CASMIAGGHYEQYF.

The CDR3 here is CASSIQGSTNEKLFF. CDR3 bases: TGTGCCAGCAGCATTCAGGGTTCAACTAATGAAAAACTGTTTTTT. This chain joins TRBV14 and TRBJ1-4, with D possibly being TRBD1 (5 bases). In germline, CDR1 is SGHDN, CDR2 FVKESK. The CDR3 is 15 amino acids. V was shortened by 5 bases and J by 0 bases, with 10 bases between the two germline ends. The whole variable domain, remainder taken from reference TRBV14 and TRBJ1-4, is EAGVTQFPSHSVIEKGQTVTLRCDPISGHDNLYWYRRVMGKEIKFLLHFVKESKQDESGMPNNRFLAERTGGTYSTLKVQPAELEDSGVYFCASSIQGSTNEKLFFGSGTQLSVL.

The rearrangement joins TRBV15 to TRBJ1-2, with unresolved D. CDR1 and CDR2 from the germline V gene are LNHNV and YYDKDF (reference sequence). Trimming stripped 0 bases from V and 4 bases from J, with 6 bases between. This CDR3 is built from 13 residues. CDR3 DNA sequence: TGTGCCACCAGCAGAGATCGAGCCTATGGCTACACCTTC. It specifies CATSRDRAYGYTF. The whole variable domain, remainder taken from reference TRBV15 and TRBJ1-2, is DAMVIQNPRYQVTQFGKPVTLSCSQTLNHNVMYWYQQKSSQAPKLLFHYYDKDFNNEADTPDNFQSRRPNTSFCFLDIRSPGLGDTAMYLCATSRDRAYGYTFGSGTRLTVV.

V and J are TRBV2 and TRBJ2-7; D unclear. The CDR3 is 15 residues long. Trimming removed 1 base at V and 3 bases at J, with 13 bases between. CDR1 SNHLY and CDR2 FYNNEI come from the germline V gene. The DNA of the CDR3 is TGTGCCAGCAGTGAAGAAACAAAGCCACTCTACGAGCAGTACTTC. It encodes CASSEETKPLYEQYF.

The chain combines TRBV27 with TRBJ2-7, with 7 bases fitting TRBD1. This CDR3 region has 14 residues. V shed 5 bases and J 2 bases; nucleotides not matched to a gene: 6. From germline, CDR1 is MNHEY and CDR2 SMNVEV (reference sequence). Written as DNA, the CDR3 is TGTGCCAGCAGTATCGGACAGGTTCCCTACGAGCAGTACTTC. Its translation: CASSIGQVPYEQYF.

Of note for this clone: Germline is not matched at one junction end, which may reflect a read error. V is TRBV5-5 and J is TRBJ2-7, with TRBD2 matching over 11 bases. Germline CDR1 is SGHKS and CDR2 is YYEKEE (reference sequence). CDR3 length equals 14 residues. CDR3 region: CASSGGTGRLAGLF. The CDR3 region has the DNA TGTGCCAGCAGCGGTGGGACAGGAAGACTAGCGGGGCTCTTC. The full variable domain, its missing parts supplied by reference TRBV5-5 and TRBJ2-7, is DAGVTQSPTHLIKTRGQQVTLRCSPISGHKSVSWYQQVLGQGPQFIFQYYEKEERGRGNFPDRFSARQFPNYSSELNVNALLLGDSALYLCASSGGTGRLAGLFGPGTRLTVT.

This rearrangement joins TRBV28 to TRBJ2-7; TRBD2 matches at 13 bases. The CDR3 spans 16 residues. Germline CDR1 MDHEN, CDR2 SYDVKM. Trimming at V came to 6 bases and at J to 4 bases, leaving 9 bases not matched to a gene. Written as DNA, the CDR3 is TGTGCCAGCAGGTTAGGGGGACTAGCGGGAAAATACGAGCAGTACTTC. This translates into CASRLGGLAGKYEQYF.

This sequence joins TRBV9 and TRBJ2-3, with D tentatively TRBD1 or TRBD2 (5 bases each). V was shortened by 0 bases and J by 1 base, with 15 bases between the two germline ends. CDR1 SGDLS and CDR2 YYNGEE come from the germline V gene. CDR3 size: 17 residues. The CDR3 sequence: CASSVGAGSYGTDTQYF. The CDR3 nucleotides are TGTGCCAGCAGCGTAGGTGCAGGGAGCTATGGCACAGATACGCAGTATTTT.

This chain connects TRBV5-1 to TRBJ2-1, with D possibly called TRBD1 or TRBD2 (6 bases each). V lost 1 base and J 0 bases, leaving 11 bases between the germline ends. Per the germline V gene, CDR1 is SGHRS and CDR2 is YFSETQ. The CDR3 totals 16 residues. The CDR3 sequence: CASSLLGGSSYNEQFF. In DNA form, the CDR3 reads TGCGCCAGCAGCTTGTTAGGGGGGAGCTCCTACAATGAGCAGTTCTTC.